This passage covers 2 T cell receptor beta chains from one sample sequenced in a study of blood T cells in healthy people across ages. A second PCR, run for about 7 to 11 cycles, used a sample-barcoded 5' primer plus a J-beta primer mix. TCRdb re-derived calls from the 5' RACE reads in MiXCR, one entry per CDR3 protein. Here the sample spans roughly 800,000 distinct CDR3 sequences, more than 45% being singletons. What was sequenced was blood. The receptor source for this set is a man aged 25-45 years in good health.

J is TRBJ1-2 and V is TRBV5-1; TRBD1 might be the D (5 bases). The CDR3 is made up of 15 amino acids. V dropped 0 bases and J dropped 6 bases, with 15 bases sitting between them. CDR1 is SGHRS, CDR2 YFSETQ, per germline. Written as DNA, the CDR3 is TGCGCCAGCAGCTTGGAAGGCAGGGTCATCGATGGCTACACCTTC. Residues: CASSLEGRVIDGYTF. Based on the CDR3 plus reference TRBV5-1 and TRBJ1-2, the full variable domain is KAGVTQTPRYLIKTRGQQVTLSCSPISGHRSVSWYQQTPGQGLQFLFEYFSETQRNKGNFPGRFSGRQFSNSRSEMNVSTLELGDSALYLCASSLEGRVIDGYTFGSGTRLTVV.

V gene TRBV5-1 combines with J gene TRBJ1-3, with D perhaps TRBD1 (6 bases). With 0 bases removed from V and 4 bases from J, the gap between germline ends came to 17 bases. The CDR3 is made up of 17 amino acids. Germline-derived CDR1 and CDR2 are SGHRS and YFSETQ. CDR3 residues: CASSLESGASTGNTIYF. The DNA of the CDR3 is TGCGCCAGCAGCTTGGAGTCGGGGGCGAGCACCGGAAACACCATATATTTT.